The 6 T cell receptor beta chains given below trace back to one sample, sequenced in a study of cytomegalovirus exposure and HLA in healthy donors. This PCR relied on a set of 60 Vbeta primers and 13 Jbeta primers. Measured with immunoSEQ multiplex PCR; TCRdb has only the in-frame clones, and not every one. The table lists fewer than 90,000 clones, roughly 77% of them singletons. The sample was PBMCs. The receptors derive from a woman aged 40 to 49 in good health and CMV-seropositive.

This clone was seen only a few times. This rearrangement joins TRBV9 to TRBJ2-5; D remains ambiguous. This CDR3 has 14 residues. Germline loops: CDR1 SGDLS, CDR2 YYNGEE. V was clipped by 1 base and J by 5 bases, with 12 bases between them. CDR3 DNA: TGTGCCAGCAGCGTAAACAGCCCTGGGGAGACCCAGTACTTC. Its protein is CASSVNSPGETQYF.

The gene calls are TRBV27 and TRBJ1-2; 7 bases line up with TRBD1. This CDR3 has 13 residues. The germline gives CDR1 MNHEY, CDR2 SMNVEV (reference sequence). V gave up 6 bases and J gave up 7 bases; unmatched junction bases: 8. CDR3 DNA sequence: TGTGCCAGCAGCCCGACAGGGTCCTCTGGCTACACCTTC. Translation gives CASSPTGSSGYTF.

The chain carries TRBV30 and TRBJ2-7, with TRBD1 matching over 7 bases. V was clipped by 4 bases and J by 3 bases; unmatched bases: 3. The CDR3 runs 12 residues. The germline gives CDR1 GTSNPN, CDR2 SVGIG (reference sequence). CDR3 protein: CAWTGTDYEQYF. CDR3 sequence (DNA): TGTGCCTGGACCGGGACAGACTACGAGCAGTACTTC.

V and J are TRBV28 and TRBJ1-5, with 9 bases that match TRBD1. CDR1 is MDHEN and CDR2 is SYDVKM in the germline V gene. The trim removed 5 bases at V and 2 bases at J, leaving 13 bases unmatched. The CDR3 extends over 18 amino acids. Here the CDR3 DNA reads TGTGCCAGCAGTACGGGACAGGGAGGTATTATGGGCAATCAGCCCCAGCATTTT. Its translation is CASSTGQGGIMGNQPQHF.

This clone was counted between two and nine times. This chain joins TRBV16 and TRBJ2-3, with D possibly being TRBD2 (5 bases). The germline V gene encodes CDR1 KGHSY and CDR2 FQNENV. Trimming shortened V by 1 base and J by 0 bases, and 11 bases separated the two germline ends. This CDR3 is 16 amino acids long. The CDR3 here is CASSQFGSASTDTQYF. The CDR3 DNA is TGTGCCAGCAGCCAATTTGGTAGCGCTAGCACAGATACGCAGTATTTT. Full variable domain (outside the CDR3, taken from reference TRBV16 and TRBJ2-3): GEEVAQTPKHLVRGEGQKAKLYCAPIKGHSYVFWYQQVLKNEFKFLISFQNENVFDETGMPKERFSAKCLPNSPCSLEIQATKLEDSAVYFCASSQFGSASTDTQYFGPGTRLTVL.

This chain links TRBV5-6 with TRBJ2-7; the match to TRBD2 covers 7 bases. After removal of 7 bases from V and 6 bases from J, the junction contained 13 bases not matched to a gene. Germline values: CDR1 SGHDT, CDR2 YYEEEE. CDR3 length: 14 amino acids. CDR3 loop: CASRENVGGSEQYF. Here the CDR3 DNA reads TGTGCCAGCCGGGAGAACGTCGGCGGGAGCGAGCAGTACTTC.